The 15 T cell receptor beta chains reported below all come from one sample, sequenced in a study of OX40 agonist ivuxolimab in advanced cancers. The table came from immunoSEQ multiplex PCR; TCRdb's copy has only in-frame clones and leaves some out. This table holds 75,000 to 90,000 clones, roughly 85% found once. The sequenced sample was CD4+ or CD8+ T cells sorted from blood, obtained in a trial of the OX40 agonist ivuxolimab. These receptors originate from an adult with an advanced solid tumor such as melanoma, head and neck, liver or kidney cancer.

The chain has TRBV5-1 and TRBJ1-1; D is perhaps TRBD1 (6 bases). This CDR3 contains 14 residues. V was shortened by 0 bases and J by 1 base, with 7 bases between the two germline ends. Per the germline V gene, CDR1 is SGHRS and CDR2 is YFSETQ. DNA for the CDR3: TGCGCCAGCAGCTTGGGGACAGCGAACACTGAAGCTTTCTTT. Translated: CASSLGTANTEAFF.

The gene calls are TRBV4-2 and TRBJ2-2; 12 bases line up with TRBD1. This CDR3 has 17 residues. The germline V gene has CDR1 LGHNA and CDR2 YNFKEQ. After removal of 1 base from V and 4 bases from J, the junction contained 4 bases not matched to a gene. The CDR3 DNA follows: TGTGCCAGCAGCCAAGTCCGGGACAGGGGGCTCACCGGGGAGCTGTTTTTT. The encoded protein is CASSQVRDRGLTGELFF.

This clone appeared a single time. This CDR3 reads CASSLTGGAGTDTQYF. CDR3 nucleotides: TGTGCCAGCAGCTTAACTGGGGGGGCCGGCACAGATACGCAGTATTTT. V and J are TRBV11-2 and TRBJ2-3; D is perhaps TRBD2 (7 bases). V was pared by 2 bases and J by 1 base, with 13 bases between. Germline values: CDR1 SGHAT, CDR2 FQNNGV. This CDR3 spans 16 amino acids. The full variable domain, with the rest looked up from reference TRBV11-2 and TRBJ2-3, is EAGVAQSPRYKIIEKRQSVAFWCNPISGHATLYWYQQILGQGPKLLIQFQNNGVVDDSQLPKDRFSAERLKGVDSTLKIQPAKLEDSAVYLCASSLTGGAGTDTQYFGPGTRLTVL.

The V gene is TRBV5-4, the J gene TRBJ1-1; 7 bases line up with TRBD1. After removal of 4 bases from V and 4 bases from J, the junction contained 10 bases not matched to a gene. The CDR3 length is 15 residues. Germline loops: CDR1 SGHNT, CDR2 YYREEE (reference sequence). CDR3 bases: TGTGCCAGCAGCGTAATGACAGGGCTGAGCACTGAAGCTTTCTTT. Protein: CASSVMTGLSTEAFF.

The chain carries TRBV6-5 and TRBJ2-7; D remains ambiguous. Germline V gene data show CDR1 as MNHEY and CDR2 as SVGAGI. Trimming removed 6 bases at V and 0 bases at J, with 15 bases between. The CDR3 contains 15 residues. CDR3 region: CASSHASGPSYEQYF. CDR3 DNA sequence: TGTGCCAGCAGCCATGCGAGTGGACCCTCCTACGAGCAGTACTTC.

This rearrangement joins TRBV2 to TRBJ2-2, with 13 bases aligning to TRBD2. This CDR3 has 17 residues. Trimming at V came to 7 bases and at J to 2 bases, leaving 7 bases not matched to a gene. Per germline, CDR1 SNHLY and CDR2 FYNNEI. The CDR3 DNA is TGTGCCAGCAACCGACTAGCGGGGGGCTCTAACACCGGGGAGCTGTTTTTT. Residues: CASNRLAGGSNTGELFF.

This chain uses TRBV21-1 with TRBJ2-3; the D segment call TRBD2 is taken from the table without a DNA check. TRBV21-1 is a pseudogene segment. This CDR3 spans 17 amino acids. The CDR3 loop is CASSSASGGDLTDTQYF. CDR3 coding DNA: TGTGCCAGCAGCTCAGCTAGCGGGGGGGACCTCACGGATACGCAGTATTTT.

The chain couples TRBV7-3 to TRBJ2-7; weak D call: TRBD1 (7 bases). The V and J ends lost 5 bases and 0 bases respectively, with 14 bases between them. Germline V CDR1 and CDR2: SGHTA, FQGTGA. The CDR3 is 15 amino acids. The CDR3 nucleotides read TGTGCCAGCAGCCCTCAGGGGGGTAGCTCCTACGAGCAGTACTTC. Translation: CASSPQGGSSYEQYF.

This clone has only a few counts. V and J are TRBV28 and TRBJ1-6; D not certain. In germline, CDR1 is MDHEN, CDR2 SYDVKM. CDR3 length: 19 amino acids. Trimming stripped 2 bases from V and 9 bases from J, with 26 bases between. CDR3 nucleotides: TGTGCCAGCAGTTTAACCATACATGTCCGCCGCCTCAGAACTTCACCCCTCCACTTT. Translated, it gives CASSLTIHVRRLRTSPLHF.

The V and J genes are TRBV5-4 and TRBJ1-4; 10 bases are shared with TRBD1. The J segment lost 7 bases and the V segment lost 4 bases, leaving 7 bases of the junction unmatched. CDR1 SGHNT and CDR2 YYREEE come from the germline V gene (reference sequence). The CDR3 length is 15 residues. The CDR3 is CASSEIRDRGEKLFF. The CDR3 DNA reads TGTGCCAGCAGCGAAATCCGGGACAGGGGTGAAAAACTGTTTTTT.

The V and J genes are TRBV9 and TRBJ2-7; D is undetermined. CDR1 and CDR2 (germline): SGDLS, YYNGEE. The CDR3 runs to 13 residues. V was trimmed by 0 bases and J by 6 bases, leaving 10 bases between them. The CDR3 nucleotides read TGTGCCAGCAGCGTAGAACAGATGGGCGAGCAGTACTTC. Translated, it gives CASSVEQMGEQYF.

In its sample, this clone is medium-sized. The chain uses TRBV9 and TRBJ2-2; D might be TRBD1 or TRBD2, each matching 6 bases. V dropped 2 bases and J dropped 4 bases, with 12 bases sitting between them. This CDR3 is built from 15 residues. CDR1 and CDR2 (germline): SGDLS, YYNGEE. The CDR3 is CASSVIGGTTGELFF. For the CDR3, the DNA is TGTGCCAGCAGCGTGATAGGGGGGACCACCGGGGAGCTGTTTTTT.

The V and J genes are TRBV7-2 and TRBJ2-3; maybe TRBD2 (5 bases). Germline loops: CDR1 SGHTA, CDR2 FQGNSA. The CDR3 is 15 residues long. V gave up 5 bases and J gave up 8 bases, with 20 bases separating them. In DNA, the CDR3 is TGTGCCAGCAGCCACACTGTCCCGGACCGGGGTACGCAGTATTTT. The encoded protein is CASSHTVPDRGTQYF.

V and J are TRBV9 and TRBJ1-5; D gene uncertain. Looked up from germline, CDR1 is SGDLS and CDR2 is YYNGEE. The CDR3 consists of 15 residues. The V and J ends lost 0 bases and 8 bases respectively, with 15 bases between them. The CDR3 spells CASSVGPTGGEPQHF. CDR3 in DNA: TGTGCCAGCAGCGTAGGTCCCACGGGTGGAGAGCCCCAGCATTTT.

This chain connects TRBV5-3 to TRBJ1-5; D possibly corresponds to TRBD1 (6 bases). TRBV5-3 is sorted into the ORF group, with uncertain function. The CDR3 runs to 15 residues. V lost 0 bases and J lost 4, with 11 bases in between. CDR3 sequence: CARSLGRGRNQPQHF. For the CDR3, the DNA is TGTGCCAGAAGCTTGGGCAGGGGTCGAAATCAGCCCCAGCATTTT.